These 24 T cell receptor beta chains share one sample of origin, sequenced in a study of T cells in Graves' hyperthyroidism and ophthalmopathy (dated by TCRdb to the late 2010s). The method was multiplex PCR. The listed sequencing device is Illumina HiSeq 2000. The TCR beta CDR3 regions were amplified from the RNA transcripts. A first-round RT-PCR of the TCR CDR3 used the HTBI primer set with the Qiagen OneStep RT-PCR kit. TCRdb trimmed the raw reads at Q25, called clones with MiXCR and kept productive beta chains. CDR3 protein duplicates are merged, each entry listing the most common genes and DNA. Across this sample there are about 380,000 distinct CDR3 sequences, with around 13% seen only once. The ten largest make up 20% of the sample. What was sequenced was blood. These receptors were collected from a woman aged 25 to 39 with Graves' ophthalmopathy.

Only a few counts were recorded for this clonotype. The CDR3 is CASSPGTAIGEKLFF. Written as DNA, the CDR3 is TGTGCCAGCAGTCCCGGGACAGCCATAGGTGAAAAACTGTTTTTT. The chain carries TRBV28 and TRBJ1-4; 7 nucleotides line up with TRBD1. From germline, CDR1 is MDHEN and CDR2 SYDVKM. V lost 5 bases to trimming and J lost 7 bases; unmatched junction nucleotides: 10. This CDR3 has 15 residues.

The chain employs TRBV15 and TRBJ1-4; 8 bases are a match to TRBD1. The V and J ends lost 3 bases and 4 bases, in that order; junction bases with no gene match: 4. Per the germline V gene, CDR1 is LNHNV and CDR2 is YYDKDF (reference sequence). The CDR3 has 15 amino acids. Here the CDR3 reads CATSRDRAVNEKLFF. In nucleotides, the CDR3 is TGTGCCACCAGCAGGGACAGGGCTGTTAATGAAAAACTGTTTTTT.

The chain has TRBV27 and TRBJ1-4, with D perhaps TRBD1 (5 bases). Trimming cost V 3 bases and J 6 bases, with 11 bases left between them. The CDR3 contains 14 residues. Germline V gene data show CDR1 as MNHEY and CDR2 as SMNVEV (reference sequence). Written as DNA, the CDR3 is TGTGCCAGCAGTTTTCAGGGAGCGGATGAAAAACTGTTTTTT. It translates to CASSFQGADEKLFF. Full variable domain (rest looked up from reference TRBV27 and TRBJ1-4): EAQVTQNPRYLITVTGKKLTVTCSQNMNHEYMSWYRQDPGLGLRQIYYSMNVEVTDKGDVPEGYKVSRKEKRNFPLILESPSPNQTSLYFCASSFQGADEKLFFGSGTQLSVL.

In its sample, this clonotype was seen many times. The chain recombines TRBV2 with TRBJ1-1; D is undetermined. The germline V gene encodes CDR1 SNHLY and CDR2 FYNNEI. This CDR3 contains 13 residues. V lost 8 bases and J 5 bases, leaving 15 bases between the germline ends. This CDR3 is CASQKGSITEAFF. CDR3 sequence (DNA): TGTGCCAGCCAGAAGGGTTCGATAACTGAAGCTTTCTTT.

This clonotype occurred many times. The chain recombines TRBV6-1 with TRBJ1-6; D is possibly TRBD1 (6 bases). From germline, CDR1 is MNHNS and CDR2 SASEGT. The CDR3 is made up of 15 amino acids. The V end lost 5 bases, the J end lost 7 bases, and 15 bases lay between the germline ends. In nucleotides, the CDR3 is TGTGCCAGCAGTCTCCTCGGGACACGCAATTCACCCCTCCACTTT. Its translation: CASSLLGTRNSPLHF.

Note on this clonotype: This may stem from a read error, because a much larger clone lies one nucleotide away. The J gene is TRBJ2-5, the V gene TRBV2, with D unresolved. Looked up from germline, CDR1 is SNHLY and CDR2 is FYNNEI. The CDR3 covers 11 residues. V lost 4 bases and J 5 bases, leaving 5 bases between the germline ends. The CDR3 coding sequence is TGTGCCAGCAGTGTTATGGAGACCCAGTACTTC. It encodes CASSVMETQYF.

The sample holds many counts of this clonotype. The rearrangement joins TRBV7-3 to TRBJ2-3; 11 nucleotides line up with TRBD2. V lost 3 bases, J lost 9 bases, and 11 bases stayed unmatched. CDR3 size: 16 residues. Germline V CDR1 and CDR2: SGHTA, FQGTGA. CDR3: CASSFETSGTWGTQYF. The CDR3, as DNA: TGTGCCAGCAGCTTCGAGACTAGCGGGACCTGGGGGACGCAGTATTTT.

This clonotype occurred many times. The V call is TRBV2, the J call TRBJ1-2, with D uncertain. Germline CDR1 reads SNHLY; CDR2 reads FYNNEI. The CDR3 loop spans 12 amino acids. The V and J ends lost 6 bases and 3 bases respectively, with 8 bases between them. The CDR3 DNA is TGTGCCAGCAGGGCTTTCCACTATGGCTACACCTTC. It yields the protein CASRAFHYGYTF.

The table lists this clonotype with a few counts. The chain combines TRBV9 with TRBJ1-4; a possible D gene is TRBD1 (5 bases). Trimming took off 3 bases at V and 8 bases at J, with 17 bases between the two ends. The CDR3 contains 15 residues. Germline V gene lookup returns CDR1 SGDLS and CDR2 YYNGEE. CDR3 bases: TGTGCCAGCAGCGCCGTGGGGACTTATGGGGAAAAACTGTTTTTT. Its protein product is CASSAVGTYGEKLFF.

Many counts were recorded for this clonotype. This chain links TRBV6-1 with TRBJ1-5; the D is unclear. Trimming pared 11 bases from V and 8 bases from J, leaving 10 bases between. The germline CDR1 and CDR2 sequences are MNHNS and SASEGT. The length of the CDR3 is 10 residues. The CDR3 DNA follows: TGTGCCGGACCTTGGGAGCCCCAGCATTTT. This codes for CAGPWEPQHF.

This clonotype was found many times. The chain combines TRBV28 with TRBJ1-1; 7 positions match TRBD1. The CDR3 totals 15 residues. V dropped 4 bases and J dropped 0; count of bases not matched to a gene: 5. The germline gives CDR1 MDHEN, CDR2 SYDVKM. CDR3 in amino acids: CASSSLTGVNTEAFF. The CDR3 nucleotides read TGTGCCAGCAGTTCATTAACAGGGGTGAACACTGAAGCTTTCTTT.

In its sample, this clonotype was seen a few times. The chain couples TRBV27 to TRBJ2-2, with TRBD2 matching over 9 bases. CDR1 is MNHEY and CDR2 is SMNVEV in the germline V gene (reference sequence). The trim removed 6 bases at V and 3 bases at J, leaving 8 bases unmatched. The CDR3 runs 16 residues. CDR3 sequence: CASSQAGGLDTGELFF. CDR3 DNA: TGTGCCAGCAGCCAGGCGGGGGGGCTGGACACCGGGGAGCTGTTTTTT.

A few counts support this clonotype. The chain couples TRBV7-9 to TRBJ1-2; the D is unclear. The germline V gene encodes CDR1 SEHNR and CDR2 FQNEAQ (reference sequence). This CDR3 is built from 15 residues. V lost 2 bases and J lost 4, with 14 bases in between. In DNA form, the CDR3 reads TGTGCCAGCAGCTTAAGTTCCGTCGGCTTCTATGGCTACACCTTC. This encodes CASSLSSVGFYGYTF.

Many counts were recorded for this clonotype. The chain joins TRBV20-1 to TRBJ1-1; D is undetermined. Germline V gene sequence: CDR1 DFQATT, CDR2 SNEGSKA (reference sequence). The CDR3 sequence is 12 residues long. Trimming took off 1 base at V and 1 base at J, with 4 bases between the two ends. CDR3 residues: CSARGGNTEAFF. The CDR3 DNA reads TGCAGTGCTAGAGGGGGGAACACTGAAGCTTTCTTT.

This clonotype was counted at least ten times. The V and J genes are TRBV12-3 or TRBV12-4 and TRBJ2-1; TRBD2 matches 12 bases. With V trimmed by 3 bases and J by 7 bases, 10 bases remained unmatched. The CDR3 loop spans 17 amino acids. The CDR3 bases are TGTGCCAGCAGTTTTAGAGGGGCTAGCGGGGGGGGAAATGAGCAGTTCTTC. Translation gives CASSFRGASGGGNEQFF.

This clonotype was observed many times. The rearrangement joins TRBV25-1 to TRBJ2-5; TRBD1 matches 9 bases. Germline V gene lookup returns CDR1 MGHDK and CDR2 SYGVNS. The CDR3 runs to 14 residues. Trimming cost V 4 bases and J 5 bases; bases outside gene matches: 5. DNA of the CDR3: TGTGCCAGCAGTGGCGGGACAGGGTTTGAGACCCAGTACTTC. This encodes CASSGGTGFETQYF. The variable domain in full, with the rest retrieved from reference TRBV25-1 and TRBJ2-5, is EADIYQTPRYLVIGTGKKITLECSQTMGHDKMYWYQQDPGMELHLIHYSYGVNSTEKGDLSSESTVSRIRTEHFPLTLESARPSHTSQYLCASSGGTGFETQYFGPGTRLLVL.

The table lists this clonotype with a few counts. This rearrangement joins TRBV28 to TRBJ2-3; maybe TRBD1 (5 bases). CDR1 MDHEN and CDR2 SYDVKM come from the germline V gene. This CDR3 region has 15 residues. Trimming removed 5 bases at V and 2 bases at J, with 14 bases between. CDR3 sequence reads: CASSMQGTHTDTQYF. For the CDR3, the DNA is TGTGCCAGCAGTATGCAGGGAACCCACACAGATACGCAGTATTTT.

This clonotype was seen many times. The rearrangement joins TRBV28 to TRBJ2-7; 7 nucleotides match TRBD1. The V gene's germline CDR1 is MDHEN and CDR2 SYDVKM. The CDR3 covers 13 residues. With V trimmed by 7 bases and J by 4 bases, 7 bases remained unmatched. The CDR3, as DNA: TGTGCCAGCACCCCGGACAGGAGTTACGAGCAGTACTTC. It codes for CASTPDRSYEQYF. The full variable domain, rest sourced from reference TRBV28 and TRBJ2-7, is DVKVTQSSRYLVKRTGEKVFLECVQDMDHENMFWYRQDPGLGLRLIYFSYDVKMKEKGDIPEGYSVSREKKERFSLILESASTNQTSMYLCASTPDRSYEQYFGPGTRLTVT.

This clonotype came up many times. The chain carries TRBV15 and TRBJ1-5; D possibly corresponds to TRBD1 (5 bases). Trimming cost V 4 bases and J 5 bases, with 6 bases left between them. The germline V gene encodes CDR1 LNHNV and CDR2 YYDKDF (reference sequence). This CDR3 is 12 amino acids long. CDR3 protein: CATSTRDQPQHF. The CDR3 nucleotides read TGTGCCACCAGCACCAGGGATCAGCCCCAGCATTTT.

V is TRBV27 and J is TRBJ2-3, with 8 nucleotides matching TRBD1. Germline V gene data show CDR1 as MNHEY and CDR2 as SMNVEV (reference sequence). This CDR3 is 13 amino acids long. The ends lost 4 bases at V and 5 bases at J; junction bases unmatched: 2. The chain's CDR3 is CASSYGTGDTQYF. The CDR3 region has the DNA TGTGCCAGCAGTTACGGGACAGGAGATACGCAGTATTTT.

The chain is built from TRBV28 and TRBJ1-4; no clear D. The V gene's germline CDR1 is MDHEN and CDR2 SYDVKM. This CDR3 has 11 amino acids. V was shortened by 4 bases and J by 13 bases, with 10 bases between the two germline ends. This CDR3 is CASSWFGRLFF. CDR3 in DNA: TGTGCCAGCAGTTGGTTCGGAAGACTGTTTTTT.

This clonotype was counted at least ten times. This chain connects TRBV7-2 to TRBJ1-2; 7 bases are shared with TRBD1. The germline V gene has CDR1 SGHTA and CDR2 FQGNSA. The CDR3 has 17 residues. J lost 3 bases, V lost 3 bases, and 13 bases had no gene match. CDR3 sequence reads: CASSFGARQGRDYGYTF. The DNA for the CDR3 is TGTGCCAGCAGCTTTGGGGCACGACAGGGAAGAGACTATGGCTACACCTTC.

This clonotype has more than one count but fewer than ten. The CDR3 spells CATSREVSSGGYTF. The CDR3 coding sequence is TGTGCCACCAGCAGAGAAGTCAGTAGCGGTGGCTACACCTTC. This chain links TRBV15 with TRBJ1-2; the D is unclear. The CDR3 is made up of 14 amino acids. Germline V CDR1 and CDR2: LNHNV, YYDKDF (reference sequence). V was trimmed by 0 bases and J by 7 bases, leaving 12 bases between them.

V usage is TRBV11-2 and J usage is TRBJ2-5; 16 positions match TRBD2. Germline V gene data show CDR1 as SGHAT and CDR2 as FQNNGV. After removal of 4 bases from V and 2 bases from J, the junction contained 4 bases not matched to a gene. This CDR3 has 17 amino acids. DNA for the CDR3: TGTGCCAGCAGCTGGGAGGGACTAGCGGGGGGGCAAGAGACCCAGTACTTC. It translates to CASSWEGLAGGQETQYF.